One sample yielded the 5 T cell receptor beta chains listed below, sequenced in a study of blood T cell repertoires in COVID-19. The protocol was immunoSEQ multiplex PCR, while the TCRdb copy is restricted to in-frame clones and leaves out a portion. Of 450,000 or so clones in the sample, around 90% were seen once. Sequences were obtained from peripheral blood. The source of these receptors is a man aged 18 to 29 with COVID-19, enrolled during active disease.

The V gene is TRBV29-1, the J gene TRBJ2-1, with 9 bases matching TRBD2. This CDR3 has 15 amino acids. Trimming removed 6 bases from V and 5 bases from J; junction bases left unmatched: 11. The V gene's germline CDR1 is SQVTM and CDR2 ANQGSEA. This CDR3 reads CSVESIAGVNNEQFF. CDR3 nucleotide sequence: TGCAGCGTGGAAAGCATAGCGGGGGTAAACAATGAGCAGTTCTTC.

The genes are TRBV6-5 and TRBJ2-1, with 8 bases lining up with TRBD2. The CDR3 has 13 residues. V was clipped by 0 bases and J by 14 bases; unmatched bases: 6. Germline CDR1 MNHEY, CDR2 SVGAGI. CDR3 in amino acids: CASSYSGTRDEFF. CDR3 coding DNA: TGTGCCAGCAGTTACTCCGGGACTAGAGATGAGTTCTTC.

There are a few counts of this clone. The chain couples TRBV2 to TRBJ2-7; D unresolved. The V end lost 6 bases, the J end lost 2 bases, and 11 bases lay between the germline ends. The CDR3 runs to 13 residues. CDR1 and CDR2 from the germline V gene are SNHLY and FYNNEI. The CDR3 loop is CASSPTGAYEQYF. CDR3 in DNA: TGTGCCAGCAGCCCGACTGGAGCCTACGAGCAGTACTTC.

J is TRBJ2-1 and V is TRBV10-2; 11 bases match TRBD2. The V segment lost 9 bases and the J segment 6 bases; nucleotides outside the gene matches: 10. The CDR3 covers 15 residues. Germline values: CDR1 WSHSY, CDR2 SAAADI. The CDR3 bases are TGCGCCAGTGGGTTCACTAGCGGGGGACCCAATGAGCAGTTCTTC. Encoded protein: CASGFTSGGPNEQFF.

V gene TRBV13 combines with J gene TRBJ2-1; 12 positions match TRBD2. The J segment lost 9 bases and the V segment lost 1 base, leaving 10 bases of the junction unmatched. The germline CDR1 and CDR2 sequences are PRHDT and FYEKMQ (reference sequence). The CDR3 has 17 amino acids. CDR3 loop: CASSLAASGGAVGEQFF. In nucleotides, the CDR3 is TGTGCCAGCAGCTTAGCGGCTAGCGGGGGGGCGGTAGGTGAGCAGTTCTTC.